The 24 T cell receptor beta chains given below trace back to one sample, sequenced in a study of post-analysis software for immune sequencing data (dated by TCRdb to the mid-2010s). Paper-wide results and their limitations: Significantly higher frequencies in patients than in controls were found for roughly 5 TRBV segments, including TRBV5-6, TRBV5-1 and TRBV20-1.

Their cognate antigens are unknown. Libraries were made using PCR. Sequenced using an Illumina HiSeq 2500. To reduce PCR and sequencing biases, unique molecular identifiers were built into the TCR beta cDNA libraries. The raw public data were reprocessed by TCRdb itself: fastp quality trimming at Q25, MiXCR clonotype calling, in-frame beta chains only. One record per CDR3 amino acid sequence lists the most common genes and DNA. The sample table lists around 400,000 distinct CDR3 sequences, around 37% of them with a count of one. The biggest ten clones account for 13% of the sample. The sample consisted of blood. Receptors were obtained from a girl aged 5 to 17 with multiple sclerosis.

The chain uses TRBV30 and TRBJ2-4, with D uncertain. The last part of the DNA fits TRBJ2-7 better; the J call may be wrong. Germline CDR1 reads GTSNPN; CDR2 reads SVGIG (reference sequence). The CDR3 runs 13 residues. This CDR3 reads CAWSPRAFDEQYF. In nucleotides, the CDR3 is TGTGCCTGGAGTCCCCGGGCCTTCGACGAGCAGTACTTC.

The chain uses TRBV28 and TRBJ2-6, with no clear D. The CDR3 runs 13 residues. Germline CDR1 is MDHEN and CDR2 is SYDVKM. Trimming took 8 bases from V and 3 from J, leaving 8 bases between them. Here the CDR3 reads CASGYSGANVLTF. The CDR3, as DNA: TGTGCCAGCGGTTATAGTGGGGCCAACGTCCTGACTTTC.

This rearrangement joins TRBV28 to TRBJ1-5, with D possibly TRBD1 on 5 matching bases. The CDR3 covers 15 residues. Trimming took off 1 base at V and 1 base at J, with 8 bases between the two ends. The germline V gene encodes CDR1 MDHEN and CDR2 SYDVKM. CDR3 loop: CASSLLAGSNQPQHF. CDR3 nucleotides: TGTGCCAGCAGTTTATTGGCAGGGAGCAATCAGCCCCAGCATTTT.

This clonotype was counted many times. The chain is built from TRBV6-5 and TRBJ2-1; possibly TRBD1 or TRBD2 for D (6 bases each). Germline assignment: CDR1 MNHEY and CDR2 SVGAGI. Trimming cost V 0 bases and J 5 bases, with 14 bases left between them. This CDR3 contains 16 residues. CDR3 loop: CASSYSTPGADNEQFF. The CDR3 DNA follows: TGTGCCAGCAGTTACTCGACCCCGGGGGCGGACAATGAGCAGTTCTTC.

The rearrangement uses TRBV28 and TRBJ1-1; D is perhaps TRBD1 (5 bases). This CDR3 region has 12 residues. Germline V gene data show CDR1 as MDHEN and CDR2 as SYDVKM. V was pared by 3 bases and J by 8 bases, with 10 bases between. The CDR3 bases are TGTGCCAGCAGTTTCCCACAGGTAGAAGCTTTCTTT. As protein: CASSFPQVEAFF.

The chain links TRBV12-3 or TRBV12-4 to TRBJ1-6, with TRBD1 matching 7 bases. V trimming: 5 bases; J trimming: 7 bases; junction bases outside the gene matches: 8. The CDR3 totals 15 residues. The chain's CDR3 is CASSPQTGRNSPLHF. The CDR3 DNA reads TGTGCCAGCAGTCCACAGACAGGGCGGAATTCACCCCTCCACTTT.

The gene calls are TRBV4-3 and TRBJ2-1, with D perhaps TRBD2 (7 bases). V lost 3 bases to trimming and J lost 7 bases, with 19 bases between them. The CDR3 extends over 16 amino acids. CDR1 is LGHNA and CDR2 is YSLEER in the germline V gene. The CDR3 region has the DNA TGCGCCAGCAGCCACCCGACCGGACTAGGGGGGAATGAGCAGTTCTTC. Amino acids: CASSHPTGLGGNEQFF.

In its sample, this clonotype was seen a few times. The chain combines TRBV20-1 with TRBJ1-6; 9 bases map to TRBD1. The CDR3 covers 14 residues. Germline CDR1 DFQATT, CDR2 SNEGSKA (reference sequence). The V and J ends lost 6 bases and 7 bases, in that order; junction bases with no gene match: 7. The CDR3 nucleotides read TGCAGTGCCACCGGACAGGGGACCAATTCACCCCTCCACTTT. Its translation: CSATGQGTNSPLHF.

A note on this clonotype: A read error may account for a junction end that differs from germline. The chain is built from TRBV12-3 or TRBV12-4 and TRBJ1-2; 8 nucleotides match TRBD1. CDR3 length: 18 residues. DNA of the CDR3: TGTGCTAGCAGTTTAGCATCCAGGGGGCTTTCTGTGAACTATGGCTACACCTTC. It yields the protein CASSLASRGLSVNYGYTF.

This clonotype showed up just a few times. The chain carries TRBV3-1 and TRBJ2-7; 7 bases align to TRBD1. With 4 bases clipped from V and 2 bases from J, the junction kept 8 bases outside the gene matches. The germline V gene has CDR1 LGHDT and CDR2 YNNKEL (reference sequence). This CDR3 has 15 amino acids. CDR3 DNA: TGTGCCAGCAGCCCGGGACAGCCAGGCACCTACGAGCAGTACTTC. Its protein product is CASSPGQPGTYEQYF.

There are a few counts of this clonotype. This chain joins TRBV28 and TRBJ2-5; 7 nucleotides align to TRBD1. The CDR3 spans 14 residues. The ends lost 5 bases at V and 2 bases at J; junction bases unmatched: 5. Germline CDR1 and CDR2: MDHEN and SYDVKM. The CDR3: CASSGDSVQETQYF. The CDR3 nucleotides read TGTGCCAGCAGTGGGGACAGCGTGCAAGAGACCCAGTACTTC.

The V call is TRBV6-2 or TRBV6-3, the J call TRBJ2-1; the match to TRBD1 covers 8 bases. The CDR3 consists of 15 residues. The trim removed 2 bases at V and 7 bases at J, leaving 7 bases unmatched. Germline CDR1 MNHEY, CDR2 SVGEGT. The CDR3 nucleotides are TGTGCCAGCAGTTACGGACAGGGCGGATGGAATGAGCAGTTCTTC. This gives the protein CASSYGQGGWNEQFF.

The DNA for the CDR3 is TGTGCCAGCAGTTTCCGGGGCGCACCAAGAGGGGGAGAGACCCAGTACTTC. The encoded protein is CASSFRGAPRGGETQYF. The chain combines TRBV27 with TRBJ2-5; TRBD1 might be the D (6 bases). Trimming cost V 3 bases and J 4 bases, with 21 bases left between them. In germline, CDR1 is MNHEY, CDR2 SMNVEV (reference sequence). This CDR3 has 17 residues.

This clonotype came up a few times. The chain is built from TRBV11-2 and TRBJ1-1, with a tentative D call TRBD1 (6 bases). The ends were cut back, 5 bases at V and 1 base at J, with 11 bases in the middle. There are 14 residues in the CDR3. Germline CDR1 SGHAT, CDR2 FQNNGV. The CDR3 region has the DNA TGTGCCAGCAGCGCCGGACAGCGGAACACTGAAGCTTTCTTT. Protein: CASSAGQRNTEAFF.

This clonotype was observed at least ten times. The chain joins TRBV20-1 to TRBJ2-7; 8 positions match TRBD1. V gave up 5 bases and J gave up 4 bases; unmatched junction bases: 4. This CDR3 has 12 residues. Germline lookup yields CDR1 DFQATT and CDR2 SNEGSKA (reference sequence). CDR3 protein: CSAPGQGYEQYF. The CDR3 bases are TGCAGTGCTCCCGGACAGGGTTACGAGCAGTACTTC.

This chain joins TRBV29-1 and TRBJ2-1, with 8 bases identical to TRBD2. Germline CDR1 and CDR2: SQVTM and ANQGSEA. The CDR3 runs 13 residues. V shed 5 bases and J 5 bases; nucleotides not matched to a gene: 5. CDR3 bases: TGCAGCGTTCTCGGGGGGGCCGACAATGAGCAGTTCTTC. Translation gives CSVLGGADNEQFF.

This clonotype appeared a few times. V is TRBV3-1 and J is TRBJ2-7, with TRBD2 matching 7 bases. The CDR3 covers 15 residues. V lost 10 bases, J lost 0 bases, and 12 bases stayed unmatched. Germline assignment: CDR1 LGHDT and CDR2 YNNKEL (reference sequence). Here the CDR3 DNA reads TGTGCCACCTCCCAGCTAGCGGCCAGCTCCTACGAGCAGTACTTC. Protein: CATSQLAASSYEQYF.

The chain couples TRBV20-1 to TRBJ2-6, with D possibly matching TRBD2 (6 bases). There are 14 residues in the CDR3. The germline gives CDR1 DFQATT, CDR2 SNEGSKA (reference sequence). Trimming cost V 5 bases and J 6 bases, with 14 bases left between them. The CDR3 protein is CSAPQGGLANVLTF. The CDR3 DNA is TGCAGTGCTCCCCAGGGAGGACTGGCCAACGTCCTGACTTTC.

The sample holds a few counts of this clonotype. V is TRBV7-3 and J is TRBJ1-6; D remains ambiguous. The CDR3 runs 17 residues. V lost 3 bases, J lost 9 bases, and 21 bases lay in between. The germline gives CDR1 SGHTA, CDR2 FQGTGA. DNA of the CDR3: TGTGCCAGCAGCTTCCCCTTCGACGCCGTGGCGGCTTCACCCCTCCACTTT. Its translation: CASSFPFDAVAASPLHF.

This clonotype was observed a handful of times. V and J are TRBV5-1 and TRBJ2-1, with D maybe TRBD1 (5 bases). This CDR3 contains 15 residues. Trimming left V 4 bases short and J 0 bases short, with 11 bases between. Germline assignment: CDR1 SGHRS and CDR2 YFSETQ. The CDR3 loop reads CASSADISSYNEQFF. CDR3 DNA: TGCGCCAGCAGCGCGGACATCAGCTCCTACAATGAGCAGTTCTTC.

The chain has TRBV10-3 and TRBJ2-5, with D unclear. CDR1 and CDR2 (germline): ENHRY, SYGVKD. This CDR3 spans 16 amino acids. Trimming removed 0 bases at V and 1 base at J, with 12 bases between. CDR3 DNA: TGTGCCATCAGTGAGTCATTTCGAGATTTCCAAGAGACCCAGTACTTC. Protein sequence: CAISESFRDFQETQYF.

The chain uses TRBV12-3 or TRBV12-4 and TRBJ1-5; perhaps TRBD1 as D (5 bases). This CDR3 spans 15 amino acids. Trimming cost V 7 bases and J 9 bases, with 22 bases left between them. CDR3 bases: TGTGCCAGCACCCACCGGTCAGGGTTAGGGCGGCCCCAGCATTTT. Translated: CASTHRSGLGRPQHF.

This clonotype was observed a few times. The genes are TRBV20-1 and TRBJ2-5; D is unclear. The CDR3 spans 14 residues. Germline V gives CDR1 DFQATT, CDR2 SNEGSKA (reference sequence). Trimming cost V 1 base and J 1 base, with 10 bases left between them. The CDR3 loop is CSARVRGPQETQYF. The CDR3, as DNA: TGCAGTGCTAGAGTTCGCGGCCCCCAAGAGACCCAGTACTTC.

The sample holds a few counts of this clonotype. The CDR3 here is CASSLARALQETQYF. The CDR3 DNA reads as TGTGCCAGCAGCTTAGCCAGAGCATTACAAGAGACCCAGTACTTC. The rearrangement uses TRBV5-6 and TRBJ2-5; unclear D gene. CDR1 SGHDT and CDR2 YYEEEE come from the germline V gene. V lost 2 bases and J lost 2, with 13 bases in between. This CDR3 has 15 residues.